This record covers a single TCR beta chain. Antigen specificity is unknown. These data come from a study of beta chain features in type 1 diabetes. The isolated RNA, all of it, was reverse transcribed, so expressed TCRB transcripts were what got sequenced. Libraries were prepared by immunoSEQ multiplex PCR; TCRdb keeps only in-frame clonotypes and omits some of them. The data contain about 330,000 clones, 11% of them singletons. It was via CD45RO/CCR7/CD25/CD127/CD95/CD27 that CD4+ naive, central memory, regulatory and stem cell-like memory cells were sorted. CDR1 is SQVTM, CDR2 ANQGSEA, per germline. The CDR3 totals 15 residues. V lost 6 bases to trimming and J lost 2 bases; unmatched junction nucleotides: 8. Study-wide results and caveats: Naive, central memory and regulatory TCRB repertoires appeared more similar among patients than healthy donors.

This receptor was identified in a woman aged 30 to 39 in good health. The sequenced material came from naive CD4+ T cells from blood. J is TRBJ1-3 and V is TRBV29-1; the match to TRBD1 covers 9 bases. The CDR3 DNA reads as TGCAGCGTCACGCCTACAGGGGGCACTGGAAACACCATATATTTT. The encoded protein is CSVTPTGGTGNTIYF.